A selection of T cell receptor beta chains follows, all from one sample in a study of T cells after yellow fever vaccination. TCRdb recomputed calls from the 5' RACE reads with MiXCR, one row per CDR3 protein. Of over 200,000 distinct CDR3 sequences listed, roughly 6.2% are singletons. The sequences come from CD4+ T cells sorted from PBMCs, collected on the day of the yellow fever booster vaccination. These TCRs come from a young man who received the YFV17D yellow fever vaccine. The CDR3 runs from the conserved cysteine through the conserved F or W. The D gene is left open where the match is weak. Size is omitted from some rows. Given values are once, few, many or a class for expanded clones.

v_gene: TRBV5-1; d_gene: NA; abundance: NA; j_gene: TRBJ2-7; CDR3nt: TGCGCCAGCAGCTTGGGTTTCTACGAGCAGTACTTC; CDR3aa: CASSLGFYEQYF
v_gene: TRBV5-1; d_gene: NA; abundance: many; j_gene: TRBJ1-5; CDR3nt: TGCGCCAGCAGCGAAGGTCCCGGGCAGCCCCAGCATTTT; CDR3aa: CASSEGPGQPQHF
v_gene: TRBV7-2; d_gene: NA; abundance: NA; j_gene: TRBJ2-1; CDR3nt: TGTGCCAGCAGCACCCACCGGGATGAGCAGTTCTTC; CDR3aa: CASSTHRDEQFF
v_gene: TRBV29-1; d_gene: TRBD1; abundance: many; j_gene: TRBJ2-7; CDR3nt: TGCAGCGTAGACCTCGAAGGGACAGGGGGTTCCCTGTACTTC; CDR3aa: CSVDLEGTGGSLYF
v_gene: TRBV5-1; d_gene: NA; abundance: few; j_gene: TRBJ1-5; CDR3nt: TGCGCCAGCAGCTTCAACGGAGATAGCAATCAGCCCCAGCATTTT; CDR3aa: CASSFNGDSNQPQHF
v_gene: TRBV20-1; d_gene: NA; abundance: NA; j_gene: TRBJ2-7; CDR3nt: TGCAGTGCTGGCGAGGGCCACTCCTACGAGCAGTACTTC; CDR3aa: CSAGEGHSYEQYF
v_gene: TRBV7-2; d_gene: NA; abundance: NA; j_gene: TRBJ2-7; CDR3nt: TGTGCCAGCAGCTTTCGGGGCGGGAACTTCTACGAGCAGTACTTC; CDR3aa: CASSFRGGNFYEQYF
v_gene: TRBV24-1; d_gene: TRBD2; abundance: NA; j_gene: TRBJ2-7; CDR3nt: TGTGCCACCCGGGCGGCGACGGGACTAGCTTTGGGCGAGCAGTACTTC; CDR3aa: CATRAATGLALGEQYF
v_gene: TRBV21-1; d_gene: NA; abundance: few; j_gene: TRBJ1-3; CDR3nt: TGTGCCAGCAGCAAAGGGGGACGTGGGGCCCAGGTGGTCACCATATATTTT; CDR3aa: CASSKGGRGAQVVTIYF
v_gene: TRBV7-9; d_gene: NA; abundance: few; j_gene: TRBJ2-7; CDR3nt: TGTGCCAGCAGCTTAGGACAGGACTCCTACGAGCAGTACTTC; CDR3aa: CASSLGQDSYEQYF
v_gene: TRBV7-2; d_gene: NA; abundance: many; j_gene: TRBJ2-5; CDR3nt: TGTGCCAGCAGCCGTGCTGGGGAGACCCAGTACTTC; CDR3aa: CASSRAGETQYF
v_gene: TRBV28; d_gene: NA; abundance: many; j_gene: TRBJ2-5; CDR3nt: TGTGCCAGCAGTTCTGGGACGGGCGGGACCCAGTACTTC; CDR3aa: CASSSGTGGTQYF
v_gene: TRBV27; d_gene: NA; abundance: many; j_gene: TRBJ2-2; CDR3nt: TGTGCCAGCAGTGGGAGCTCGAACACCGGGGAGCTGTTTTTT; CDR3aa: CASSGSSNTGELFF
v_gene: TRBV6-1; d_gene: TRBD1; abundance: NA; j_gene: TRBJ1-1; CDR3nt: TGTGCCAGCAAGGGTTCCGGGACAGGGGGACGAAGGAACACTGAAGCTTTCTTT; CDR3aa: CASKGSGTGGRRNTEAFF
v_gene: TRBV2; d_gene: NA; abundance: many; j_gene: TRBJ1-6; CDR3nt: TGTGCCAGCAGTGAATCACTAGGTTCACCCCTCCACTTT; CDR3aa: CASSESLGSPLHF
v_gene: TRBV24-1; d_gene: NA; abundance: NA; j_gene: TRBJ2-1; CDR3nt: TGTGCCACCAGTGATGCCCAGGTGGCCTCCTACAATGAGCAGTTCTTC; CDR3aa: CATSDAQVASYNEQFF
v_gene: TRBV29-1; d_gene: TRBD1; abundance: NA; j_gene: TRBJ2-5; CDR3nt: TGCAGCGTTGCTCAGGGGGCGCGTGAGACCCAGTACTTC; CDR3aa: CSVAQGARETQYF
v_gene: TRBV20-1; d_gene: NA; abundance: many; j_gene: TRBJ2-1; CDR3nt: TGCAGTGCTAGGAGGGATAATGAGCAGTTCTTC; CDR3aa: CSARRDNEQFF
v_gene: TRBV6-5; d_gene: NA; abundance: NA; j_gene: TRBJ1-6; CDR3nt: TGTGCCAGCAGTTTGACACCTTATAATTCACCCCTCCACTTT; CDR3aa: CASSLTPYNSPLHF
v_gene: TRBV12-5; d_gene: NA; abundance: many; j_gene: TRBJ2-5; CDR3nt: TGTGCTAGTGGTTTGGAGTCTCCGCAGTACTTC; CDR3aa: CASGLESPQYF
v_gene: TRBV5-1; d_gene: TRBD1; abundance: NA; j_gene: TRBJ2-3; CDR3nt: TGCGCCAGCAGCTTCGGACAGGGCATAACAGATACGCAGTATTTT; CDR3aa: CASSFGQGITDTQYF
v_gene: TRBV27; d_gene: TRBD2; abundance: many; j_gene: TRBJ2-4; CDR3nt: TGTGCCAGCAGGGACTCAGGACGGGGGGTGGCCAAAAACATTCAGTACTTC; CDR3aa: CASRDSGRGVAKNIQYF
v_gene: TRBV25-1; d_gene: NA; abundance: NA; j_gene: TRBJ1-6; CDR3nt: TGTGCCAGCCAACAGGGTCAGGCACCCCTCCACTTT; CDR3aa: CASQQGQAPLHF
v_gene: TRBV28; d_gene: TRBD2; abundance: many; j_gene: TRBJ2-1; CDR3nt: TGTGCCAGCAGCCCATCGGTGGGCGGGGGCTCCTACAATGAGCAGTTCTTC; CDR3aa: CASSPSVGGGSYNEQFF
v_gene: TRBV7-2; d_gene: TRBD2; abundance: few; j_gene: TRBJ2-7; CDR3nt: TGTGCCAGCAGCCCCGGACTAGCGCTCTCCTACGAGCAGTACTTC; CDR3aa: CASSPGLALSYEQYF
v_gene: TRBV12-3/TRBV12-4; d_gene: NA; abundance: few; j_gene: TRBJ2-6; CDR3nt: TGTGCCAGCAGTTTTGGTGACAGGACTCTTGGCGGGGCCAACGTCCTGACTTTC; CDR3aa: CASSFGDRTLGGANVLTF